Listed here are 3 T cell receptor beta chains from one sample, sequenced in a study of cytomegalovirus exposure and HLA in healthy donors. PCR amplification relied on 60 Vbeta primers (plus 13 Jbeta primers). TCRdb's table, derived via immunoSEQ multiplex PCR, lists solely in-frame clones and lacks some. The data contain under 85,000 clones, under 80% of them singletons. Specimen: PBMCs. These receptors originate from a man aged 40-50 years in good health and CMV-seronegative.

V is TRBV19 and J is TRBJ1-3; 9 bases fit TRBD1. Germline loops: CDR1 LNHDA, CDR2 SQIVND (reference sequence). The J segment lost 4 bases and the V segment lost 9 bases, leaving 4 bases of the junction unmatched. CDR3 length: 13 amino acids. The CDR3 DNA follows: TGTGCCAGCCGGGACAGGGAAGGAAACACCATATATTTT. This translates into CASRDREGNTIYF.

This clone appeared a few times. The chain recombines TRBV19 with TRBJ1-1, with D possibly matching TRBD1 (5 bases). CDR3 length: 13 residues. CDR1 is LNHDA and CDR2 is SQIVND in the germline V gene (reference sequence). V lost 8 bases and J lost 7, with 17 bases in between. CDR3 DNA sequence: TGTGCCAGTTCGAGTGGGGGGGGTCTTGAAGCTTTCTTT. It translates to CASSSGGGLEAFF. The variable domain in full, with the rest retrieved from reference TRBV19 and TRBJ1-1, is DGGITQSPKYLFRKEGQNVTLSCEQNLNHDAMYWYRQDPGQGLRLIYYSQIVNDFQKGDIAEGYSVSREKKESFPLTVTSAQKNPTAFYLCASSSGGGLEAFFGQGTRLTVV.

CDR3 loop: CASSSGIRATNEKLFF. CDR3 DNA sequence: TGTGCCAGCAGCTCGGGGATACGCGCAACTAATGAAAAACTGTTTTTT. The genes are TRBV5-4 and TRBJ1-4; D is uncertain. Germline lookup yields CDR1 SGHNT and CDR2 YYREEE (reference sequence). This CDR3 region has 16 residues. V was shortened by 3 bases and J by 0 bases, with 12 bases between the two germline ends.